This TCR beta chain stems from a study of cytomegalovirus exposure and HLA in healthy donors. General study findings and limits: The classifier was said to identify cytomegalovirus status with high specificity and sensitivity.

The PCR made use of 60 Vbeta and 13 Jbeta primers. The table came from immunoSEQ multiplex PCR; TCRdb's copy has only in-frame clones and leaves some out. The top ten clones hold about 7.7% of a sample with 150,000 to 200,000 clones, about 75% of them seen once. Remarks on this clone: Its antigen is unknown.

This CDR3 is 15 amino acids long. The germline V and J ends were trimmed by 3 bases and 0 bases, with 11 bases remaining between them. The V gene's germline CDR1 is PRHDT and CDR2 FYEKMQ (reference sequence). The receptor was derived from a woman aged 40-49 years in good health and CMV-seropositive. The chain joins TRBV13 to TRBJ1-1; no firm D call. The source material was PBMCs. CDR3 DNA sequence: TGTGCCAGCAGCTTCCGAGGGAGGTTGAACACTGAAGCTTTCTTT. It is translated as CASSFRGRLNTEAFF.